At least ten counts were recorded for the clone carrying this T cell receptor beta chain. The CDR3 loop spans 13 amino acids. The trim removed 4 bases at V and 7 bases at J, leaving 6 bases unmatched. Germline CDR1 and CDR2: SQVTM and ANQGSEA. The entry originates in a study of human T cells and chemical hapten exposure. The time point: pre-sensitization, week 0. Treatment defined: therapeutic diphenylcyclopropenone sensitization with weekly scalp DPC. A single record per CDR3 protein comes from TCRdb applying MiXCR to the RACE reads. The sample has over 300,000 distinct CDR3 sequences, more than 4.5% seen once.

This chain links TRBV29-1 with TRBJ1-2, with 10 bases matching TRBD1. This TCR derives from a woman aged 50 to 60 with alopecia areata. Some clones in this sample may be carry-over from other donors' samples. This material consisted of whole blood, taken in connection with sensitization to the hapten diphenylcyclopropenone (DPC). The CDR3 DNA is TGCAGCGTTGTTCGGACAGGGGGTTTTGGCTACACCTTC. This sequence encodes CSVVRTGGFGYTF.